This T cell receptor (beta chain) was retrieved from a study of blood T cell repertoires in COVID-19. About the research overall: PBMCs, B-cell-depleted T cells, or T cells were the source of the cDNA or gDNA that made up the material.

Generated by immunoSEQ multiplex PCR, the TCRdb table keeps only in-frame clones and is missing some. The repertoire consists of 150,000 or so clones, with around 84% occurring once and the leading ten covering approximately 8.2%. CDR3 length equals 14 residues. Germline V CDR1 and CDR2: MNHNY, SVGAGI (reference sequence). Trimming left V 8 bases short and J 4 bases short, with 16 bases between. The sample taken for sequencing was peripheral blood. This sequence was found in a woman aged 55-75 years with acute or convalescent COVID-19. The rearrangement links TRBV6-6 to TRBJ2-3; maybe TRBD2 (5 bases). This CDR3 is CASATRVVPDTQYF. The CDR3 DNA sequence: TGTGCCAGCGCTACGAGGGTAGTCCCAGATACGCAGTATTTT.